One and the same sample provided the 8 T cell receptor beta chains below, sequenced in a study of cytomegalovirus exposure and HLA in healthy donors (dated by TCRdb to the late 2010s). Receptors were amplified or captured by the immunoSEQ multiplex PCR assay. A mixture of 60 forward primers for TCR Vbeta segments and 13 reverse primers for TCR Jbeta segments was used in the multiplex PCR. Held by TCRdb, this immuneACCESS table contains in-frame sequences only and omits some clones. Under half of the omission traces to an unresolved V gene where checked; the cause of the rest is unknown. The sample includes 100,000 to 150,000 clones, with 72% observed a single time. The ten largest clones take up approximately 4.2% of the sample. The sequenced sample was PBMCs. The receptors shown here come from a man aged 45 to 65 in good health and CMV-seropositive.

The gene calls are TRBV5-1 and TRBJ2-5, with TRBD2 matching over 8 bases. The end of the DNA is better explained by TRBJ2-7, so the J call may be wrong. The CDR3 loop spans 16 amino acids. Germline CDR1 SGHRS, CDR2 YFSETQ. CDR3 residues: CASSLAASGGHHEQYF. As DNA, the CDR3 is TGCGCCAGCAGCTTGGCCGCTTCGGGGGGGCACCACGAGCAGTACTTC.

The CDR3 loop is CASSSGQGDSVEQYF. CDR3 DNA: TGTGCCAGCAGTTCAGGACAGGGGGACAGTGTCGAGCAGTACTTC. V gene TRBV28 combines with J gene TRBJ2-7; 10 positions agree with TRBD1. The CDR3 runs to 15 residues. V was pared by 4 bases and J by 6 bases, with 9 bases of the junction left unmatched. Looked up from germline, CDR1 is MDHEN and CDR2 is SYDVKM.

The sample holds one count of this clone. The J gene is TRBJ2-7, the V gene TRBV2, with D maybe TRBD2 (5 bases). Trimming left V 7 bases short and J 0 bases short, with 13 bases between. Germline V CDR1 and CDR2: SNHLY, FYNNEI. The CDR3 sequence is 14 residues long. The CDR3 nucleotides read TGTGCCAGCATGCGTAGCGCGAGCTCCTACGAGCAGTACTTC. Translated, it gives CASMRSASSYEQYF.

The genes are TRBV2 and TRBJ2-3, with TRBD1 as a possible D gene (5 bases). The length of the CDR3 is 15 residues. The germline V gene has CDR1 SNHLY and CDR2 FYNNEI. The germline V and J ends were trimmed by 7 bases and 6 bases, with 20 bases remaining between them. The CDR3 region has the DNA TGTGCCAGCAAACCCCGAGCAGGGCTTGACGATACGCAGTATTTT. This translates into CASKPRAGLDDTQYF.

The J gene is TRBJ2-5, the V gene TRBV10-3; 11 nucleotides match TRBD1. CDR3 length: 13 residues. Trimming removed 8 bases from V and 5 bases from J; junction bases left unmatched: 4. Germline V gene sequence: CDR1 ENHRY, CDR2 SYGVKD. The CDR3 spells CAIWTGGRETQYF. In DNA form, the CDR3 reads TGTGCCATCTGGACAGGGGGCAGGGAGACCCAGTACTTC.

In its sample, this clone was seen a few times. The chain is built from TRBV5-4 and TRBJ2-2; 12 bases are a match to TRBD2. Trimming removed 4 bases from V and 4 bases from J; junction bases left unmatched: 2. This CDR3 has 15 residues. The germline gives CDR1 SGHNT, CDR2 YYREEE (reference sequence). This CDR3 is CASSPSGRATGELFF. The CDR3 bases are TGTGCCAGCAGCCCTAGCGGGAGGGCCACCGGGGAGCTGTTTTTT.

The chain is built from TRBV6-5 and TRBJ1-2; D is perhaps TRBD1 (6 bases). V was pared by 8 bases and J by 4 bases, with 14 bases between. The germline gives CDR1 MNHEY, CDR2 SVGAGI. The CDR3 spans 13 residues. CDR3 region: CASADSGVYGYTF. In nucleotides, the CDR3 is TGTGCCAGCGCGGACAGTGGGGTCTATGGCTACACCTTC.

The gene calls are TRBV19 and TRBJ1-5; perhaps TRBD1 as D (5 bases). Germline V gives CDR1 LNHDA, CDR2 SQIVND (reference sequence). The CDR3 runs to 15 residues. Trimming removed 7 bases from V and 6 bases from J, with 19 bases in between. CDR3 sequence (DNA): TGTGCCAGTACTAAATCGATGGCGACAGCTCAGCCCCAGCATTTT. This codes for CASTKSMATAQPQHF.